Following are 18 T cell receptor beta chains from one sample sequenced in a study of shared clonotypes between healthy human individuals. TCRdb's table, derived via immunoSEQ multiplex PCR, lists solely in-frame clones and lacks some. In the table there are about a million clones, 70% to 85% of which are singletons. Material for sequencing was memory CD4+ T cells sorted from blood. Subset indicated: CD45RA-negative fraction. Receptor source: a young man in good health.

This sequence joins TRBV28 and TRBJ2-7; 8 bases map to TRBD2. The CDR3 runs 15 residues. V trimming: 11 bases; J trimming: 5 bases; junction bases outside the gene matches: 17. Germline CDR1 reads MDHEN; CDR2 reads SYDVKM. CDR3 residues: CALGPGTGRGDEQYF. CDR3 DNA: TGTGCCCTCGGGCCGGGGACGGGGCGGGGGGACGAGCAGTACTTC.

This clone appeared a few times. The chain carries TRBV28 and TRBJ1-2; TRBD1 aligns across 7 bases. The length of the CDR3 is 15 residues. V shed 4 bases and J 4 bases; nucleotides not matched to a gene: 9. Looked up from germline, CDR1 is MDHEN and CDR2 is SYDVKM. The CDR3 coding sequence is TGTGCCAGCAGTTCCCCTCGGGCAGGGGGCTATGGCTACACCTTC. Translation: CASSSPRAGGYGYTF.

The table lists this clone with a few counts. The rearrangement uses TRBV4-3 and TRBJ2-3; maybe TRBD1 (6 bases). V shed 1 base and J shed 5 bases, with 7 bases lying between them. Per the germline V gene, CDR1 is LGHNA and CDR2 is YSLEER. This CDR3 contains 13 residues. Here the CDR3 reads CASSQVRGDTQYF. In nucleotides, the CDR3 is TGCGCCAGCAGCCAAGTCAGGGGAGATACGCAGTATTTT.

The V and J genes are TRBV7-8 and TRBJ1-2; tentatively, D is TRBD1 (5 bases). The germline V and J ends were trimmed by 1 base and 2 bases, with 11 bases remaining between them. The CDR3 extends over 15 amino acids. Germline CDR1 is SGHVS and CDR2 is FQNEAQ. The CDR3 DNA reads TGTGCCAGCAGCTTAGAAAGGGGCCGGAACTATGGCTACACCTTC. Translated: CASSLERGRNYGYTF.

This clone was seen only once. The sample carries other DNA sequences with the same CDR3. The rearrangement joins TRBV9 to TRBJ1-2; 11 bases agree with TRBD1. The CDR3 runs to 15 residues. J was trimmed by 5 bases and V by 3 bases; bases with no gene match: 6. Per the germline V gene, CDR1 is SGDLS and CDR2 is YYNGEE. The CDR3 spells CASSARDRGGYGYTF. The CDR3 DNA reads as TGTGCCAGCAGCGCCCGGGACAGGGGGGGTTATGGCTACACCTTC. Looking up the rest from reference TRBV9 and TRBJ1-2 gives the full variable domain: DSGVTQTPKHLITATGQRVTLRCSPRSGDLSVYWYQQSLDQGLQFLIQYYNGEERAKGNILERFSAQQFPDLHSELNLSSLELGDSALYFCASSARDRGGYGYTFGSGTRLTVV.

The rearrangement joins TRBV4-3 to TRBJ1-4; D perhaps matches TRBD1 (5 bases). CDR1 is LGHNA, CDR2 YSLEER, per germline. The CDR3 has 16 amino acids. The V end lost 4 bases, the J end lost 4 bases, and 16 bases lay between the germline ends. The CDR3 spells CASSPGPLGGNEKLFF. CDR3 nucleotides: TGCGCCAGCAGCCCGGGACCCCTCGGAGGTAATGAAAAACTGTTTTTT.

The chain combines TRBV2 with TRBJ2-5, with D unresolved. V was clipped by 0 bases and J by 3 bases, with 11 bases between them. This CDR3 region has 15 residues. CDR1 and CDR2 from the germline V gene are SNHLY and FYNNEI. The CDR3 DNA reads as TGTGCCAGCAGTGAAGCGCGTTACCGTAAAGAGACCCAGTACTTC. Translation gives CASSEARYRKETQYF.

The chain carries TRBV11-2 and TRBJ2-1, with 11 bases identical to TRBD2. Germline V gene lookup returns CDR1 SGHAT and CDR2 FQNNGV. There are 17 residues in the CDR3. Germline trimming cut 5 bases from V and 3 bases from J; bases unmatched to any gene: 9. The CDR3 coding sequence is TGTGCCAGCAGCGGCGACCTTAGCGGGAGGGACTACAATGAGCAGTTCTTC. Residues: CASSGDLSGRDYNEQFF. Combining the CDR3 with reference TRBV11-2 and TRBJ2-1 gives the whole variable domain EAGVAQSPRYKIIEKRQSVAFWCNPISGHATLYWYQQILGQGPKLLIQFQNNGVVDDSQLPKDRFSAERLKGVDSTLKIQPAKLEDSAVYLCASSGDLSGRDYNEQFFGPGTRLTVL.

This chain joins TRBV28 and TRBJ2-5; 9 bases align to TRBD2. Germline trimming cut 6 bases from V and 7 bases from J; bases unmatched to any gene: 18. The germline V gene has CDR1 MDHEN and CDR2 SYDVKM. The CDR3 sequence is 17 residues long. The DNA of the CDR3 is TGTGCCAGCAGCCCCCCAAGGCTAGCGGGGCATAGAGGGACCCAGTACTTC. It is translated as CASSPPRLAGHRGTQYF.

Only one count was recorded for this clone. This chain connects TRBV5-1 to TRBJ2-3; 7 bases are a match to TRBD2. CDR1 SGHRS and CDR2 YFSETQ come from the germline V gene. After removal of 9 bases from V and 0 bases from J, the junction contained 4 bases not matched to a gene. The CDR3 is 13 amino acids. CDR3 nucleotides: TGCGCCACCGGGAGGATTAGCACAGATACGCAGTATTTT. Residues: CATGRISTDTQYF.

This clone was seen a few times. The chain joins TRBV19 to TRBJ1-2; D is uncertain. Germline lookup yields CDR1 LNHDA and CDR2 SQIVND (reference sequence). This CDR3 is 13 amino acids long. V was shortened by 2 bases and J by 7 bases, with 11 bases between the two germline ends. CDR3 in DNA: TGTGCCAGTAGTATACGACACCAGCGTGGCTACACCTTC. Protein: CASSIRHQRGYTF.

The chain joins TRBV7-2 to TRBJ2-1; TRBD1 matches at 7 bases. Per the germline V gene, CDR1 is SGHTA and CDR2 is FQGNSA. This CDR3 has 16 residues. With 2 bases clipped from V and 9 bases from J, the junction kept 13 bases outside the gene matches. The CDR3 DNA follows: TGTGCCAGCAGCTTAAGTGAGGGGGCTGCTCGGATTGAGCAGTTCTTC. Its protein is CASSLSEGAARIEQFF.

The chain employs TRBV19 and TRBJ2-5; D might be TRBD1 or TRBD2, each matching 5 bases. The CDR3 extends over 15 amino acids. Germline lookup yields CDR1 LNHDA and CDR2 SQIVND (reference sequence). With 3 bases removed from V and 1 base from J, the gap between germline ends came to 12 bases. CDR3 in DNA: TGTGCCAGTAGTATTGGTCCGGGGACCCAAGAGACCCAGTACTTC. Its translation is CASSIGPGTQETQYF. The variable domain in full, completed from reference TRBV19 and TRBJ2-5, reads DGGITQSPKYLFRKEGQNVTLSCEQNLNHDAMYWYRQDPGQGLRLIYYSQIVNDFQKGDIAEGYSVSREKKESFPLTVTSAQKNPTAFYLCASSIGPGTQETQYFGPGTRLLVL.

The chain has TRBV11-2 and TRBJ2-7; 8 bases agree with TRBD2. V shed 3 bases and J 3 bases; nucleotides not matched to a gene: 7. CDR3 size: 15 residues. CDR1 is SGHAT and CDR2 is FQNNGV in the germline V gene. The CDR3 DNA is TGTGCCAGCAGCTTTAGCGGGACGCTATACTACGAGCAGTACTTC. This codes for CASSFSGTLYYEQYF.

The rearrangement links TRBV25-1 to TRBJ2-3, with D tentatively TRBD1 (6 bases). Trimming took off 2 bases at V and 6 bases at J, with 12 bases between the two ends. This CDR3 is 14 amino acids long. CDR1 is MGHDK, CDR2 SYGVNS, per germline. For the CDR3, the DNA is TGTGCCAGCAGTGAACATGGGGGCGGGGATACGCAGTATTTT. Translation: CASSEHGGGDTQYF.

V usage is TRBV30 and J usage is TRBJ2-5; 9 positions match TRBD2. The V segment lost 0 bases and the J segment 4 bases; nucleotides outside the gene matches: 6. The CDR3 is 15 residues long. Germline V gives CDR1 GTSNPN, CDR2 SVGIG (reference sequence). Here the CDR3 DNA reads TGTGCCTGGAGTGTGGCTAGCGGGAATTCAGAGACCCAGTACTTC. This sequence encodes CAWSVASGNSETQYF.

The chain links TRBV11-2 to TRBJ2-7; the match to TRBD2 covers 9 bases. CDR1 is SGHAT and CDR2 is FQNNGV in the germline V gene. V was pared by 0 bases and J by 6 bases, with 6 bases of the junction left unmatched. The CDR3 length is 15 residues. The CDR3 DNA reads TGTGCCAGCAGCTTAGAAGTAGCGGGAGTCCGCGAGCAGTACTTC. Amino acid sequence: CASSLEVAGVREQYF.

A remark on this clone: In the same sample, other DNA sequences code for this CDR3. This sequence joins TRBV29-1 and TRBJ1-1, with 7 bases fitting TRBD1. From germline, CDR1 is SQVTM and CDR2 ANQGSEA. The CDR3 is 13 amino acids. The V gene end was trimmed by 4 bases and the J gene end by 1 base; junction bases not matched to a gene: 3. The CDR3 DNA is TGCAGCGTTGTGGGACAGACGAACACTGAAGCTTTCTTT. Translating gives CSVVGQTNTEAFF.